The clone carrying this T cell receptor (beta chain) was detected only a few times. Its antigen is not known. Described time point: patch test 2, 6 weeks after DPC sensitization. Treatment noted: therapeutic diphenylcyclopropenone sensitization with weekly scalp DPC. These data are taken from a study of human T cells and chemical hapten exposure. Study information: Doses of diphenylcyclopropenone went to the patients' scalps weekly throughout the roughly 23-week study.

Findings and limits, study-wide: Against controls, expanded TCRs gave rise to significantly more large CDR3 similarity clusters.

CDR3 size: 14 residues. CDR1 and CDR2 (germline): KGHDR, SFDVKD. Trimming left V 9 bases short and J 8 bases short, with 19 bases between. In TCRdb, the RACE reads were re-called with MiXCR into one record per CDR3 protein. In the table there are roughly 140,000 distinct CDR3 sequences, over 9.5% of which are singletons. The chain joins TRBV24-1 to TRBJ2-1; the D gene is possibly TRBD2 (5 bases). Sequencing used whole blood, obtained in connection with sensitization to the hapten diphenylcyclopropenone (DPC). This TCR came from a woman in her forties or fifties with alopecia areata. Some clones in this sample may be carry-over from other donors' samples. The CDR3 protein is CATGGSGHTDEQFF. In nucleotides, the CDR3 is TGTGCCACCGGCGGCAGCGGCCACACGGATGAGCAGTTCTTC.